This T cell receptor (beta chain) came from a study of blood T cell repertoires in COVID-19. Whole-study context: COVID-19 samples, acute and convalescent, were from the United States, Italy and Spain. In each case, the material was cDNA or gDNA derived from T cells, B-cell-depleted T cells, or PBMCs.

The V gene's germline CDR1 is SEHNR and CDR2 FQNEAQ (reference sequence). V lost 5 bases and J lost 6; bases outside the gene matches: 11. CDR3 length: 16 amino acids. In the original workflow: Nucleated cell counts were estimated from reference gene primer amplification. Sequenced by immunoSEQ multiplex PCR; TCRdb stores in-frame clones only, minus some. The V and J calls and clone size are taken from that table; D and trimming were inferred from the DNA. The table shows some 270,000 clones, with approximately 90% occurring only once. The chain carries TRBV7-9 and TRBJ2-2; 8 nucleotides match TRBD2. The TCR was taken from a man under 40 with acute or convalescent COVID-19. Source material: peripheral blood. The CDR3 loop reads CASSPRTSFAAGELFF. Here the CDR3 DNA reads TGTGCCAGCAGCCCTCGGACTAGCTTCGCCGCCGGGGAGCTGTTTTTT.